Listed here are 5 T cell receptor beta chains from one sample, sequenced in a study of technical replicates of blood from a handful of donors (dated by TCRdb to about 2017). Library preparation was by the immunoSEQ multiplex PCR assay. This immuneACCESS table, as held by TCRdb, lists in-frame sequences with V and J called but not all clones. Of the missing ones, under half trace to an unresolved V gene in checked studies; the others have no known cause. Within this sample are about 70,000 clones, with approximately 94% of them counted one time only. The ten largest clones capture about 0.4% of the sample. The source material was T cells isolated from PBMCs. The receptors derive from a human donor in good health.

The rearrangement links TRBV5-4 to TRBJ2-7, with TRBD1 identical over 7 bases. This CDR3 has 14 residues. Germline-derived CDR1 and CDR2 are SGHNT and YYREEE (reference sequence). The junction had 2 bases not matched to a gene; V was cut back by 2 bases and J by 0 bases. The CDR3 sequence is CASSLGTASYEQYF. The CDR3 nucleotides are TGTGCCAGCAGCTTAGGGACAGCCTCCTACGAGCAGTACTTC.

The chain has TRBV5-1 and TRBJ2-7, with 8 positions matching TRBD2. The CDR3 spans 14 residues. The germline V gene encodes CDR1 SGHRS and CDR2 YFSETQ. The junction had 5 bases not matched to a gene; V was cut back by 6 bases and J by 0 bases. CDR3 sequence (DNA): TGCGCCAGCACCCTAGCGGGCATCTCCTACGAGCAGTACTTC. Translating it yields CASTLAGISYEQYF.

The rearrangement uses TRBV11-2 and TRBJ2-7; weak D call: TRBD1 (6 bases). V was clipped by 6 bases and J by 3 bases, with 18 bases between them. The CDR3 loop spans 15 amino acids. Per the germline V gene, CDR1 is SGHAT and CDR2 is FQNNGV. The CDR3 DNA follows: TGTGCCAGCAGTCCACAGGGACCCTACTACTACGAGCAGTACTTC. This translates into CASSPQGPYYYEQYF.

CDR3 sequence reads: CASSVEASTTQTSYNEQFF. The CDR3, as DNA: TGTGCCAGCAGCGTAGAGGCTAGTACGACCCAGACGTCCTACAATGAGCAGTTCTTC. The chain couples TRBV9 to TRBJ2-1; D remains ambiguous. CDR3 length: 19 residues. The germline V and J ends were trimmed by 0 bases and 1 base, with 20 bases remaining between them. CDR1 SGDLS and CDR2 YYNGEE come from the germline V gene.

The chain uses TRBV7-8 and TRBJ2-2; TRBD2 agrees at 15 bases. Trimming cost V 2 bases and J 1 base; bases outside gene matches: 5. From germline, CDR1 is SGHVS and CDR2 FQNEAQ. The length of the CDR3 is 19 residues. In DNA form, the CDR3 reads TGTGCCAGCAGCTTACCGGGACTAGCGGGAGGCCTGAACACCGGGGAGCTGTTTTTT. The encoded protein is CASSLPGLAGGLNTGELFF.